The 26 T cell receptor beta chains given below trace back to one sample, sequenced in a study of cytomegalovirus exposure and HLA in healthy donors. Primers included in the PCR were 60 Vbeta and 13 Jbeta primers. Using immunoSEQ multiplex PCR, the repertoire was profiled, and TCRdb retains in-frame clones only, with some absent. The sample has approximately 190,000 clones, and its top ten clones hold 0.74%. Input material: PBMCs. The receptors here all came from a boy between 10 and 17 years old in good health and CMV-seronegative.

V gene TRBV30 combines with J gene TRBJ1-1; D is unresolved. V dropped 0 bases and J dropped 6 bases, with 8 bases sitting between them. From germline, CDR1 is GTSNPN and CDR2 SVGIG (reference sequence). The length of the CDR3 is 12 residues. CDR3 in amino acids: CAWSVRGAEAFF. The CDR3 DNA is TGTGCCTGGAGTGTAAGAGGTGCTGAAGCTTTCTTT. Variable domain in full (rest from reference TRBV30 and TRBJ1-1): SQTIHQWPATLVQPVGSPLSLECTVEGTSNPNLYWYRQAAGRGLQLLFYSVGIGQISSEVPQNLSASRPQDRQFILSSKKLLLSDSGFYLCAWSVRGAEAFFGQGTRLTVV.

The chain is built from TRBV5-6 and TRBJ1-4; D is unresolved. Germline V lookup: CDR1 SGHDT, CDR2 YYEEEE. CDR3 length equals 13 residues. V was clipped by 3 bases and J by 11 bases, with 14 bases between them. The CDR3, as DNA: TGTGCCAGCAGCTCCTCAGTAGGAGATAAACTGTTTTTT. As protein: CASSSSVGDKLFF.

The rearrangement joins TRBV6-5 to TRBJ1-3, with D possibly TRBD1 on 6 matching bases. Germline CDR1 is MNHEY and CDR2 is SVGAGI. V dropped 2 bases and J dropped 0 bases, with 11 bases sitting between them. CDR3 length: 16 residues. The CDR3 region is CASSYRGGGSGNTIYF. The CDR3 nucleotides are TGTGCCAGCAGTTACAGGGGGGGCGGCTCTGGAAACACCATATATTTT.

On this clone: The sample has other DNA sequences that encode this CDR3 too. The J gene is TRBJ1-6, the V gene TRBV30; D gene unclear. CDR1 GTSNPN and CDR2 SVGIG come from the germline V gene (reference sequence). V lost 0 bases and J lost 0, with 6 bases in between. The CDR3 consists of 15 residues. The CDR3, as DNA: TGTGCCTGGAGTGTTAGTAGCTCCTATAATTCACCCCTCCACTTT. This codes for CAWSVSSSYNSPLHF.

The chain uses TRBV11-1 and TRBJ1-1; 7 bases agree with TRBD1. There are 14 residues in the CDR3. Germline V CDR1 and CDR2: SGHAT, FQDESV (reference sequence). J lost 3 bases, V lost 4 bases, and 5 bases had no gene match. In DNA, the CDR3 is TGTGCCAGCAGCTATACGACAGGGTACACTGAAGCTTTCTTT. Amino acids: CASSYTTGYTEAFF.

This rearrangement joins TRBV5-1 to TRBJ1-2; D unresolved. The CDR3 is 14 residues long. V lost 2 bases, J lost 4 bases, and 12 bases lay in between. Germline V gives CDR1 SGHRS, CDR2 YFSETQ. CDR3 coding DNA: TGCGCCAGCAGCTTAGCGGAGGGAACCTATGGCTACACCTTC. This codes for CASSLAEGTYGYTF.

The chain carries TRBV6-4 and TRBJ2-7, with D possibly being TRBD2 (6 bases). Looked up from germline, CDR1 is MRHNA and CDR2 is SNTAGT. Trimming took off 0 bases at V and 1 base at J, with 13 bases between the two ends. The CDR3 spans 16 residues. The DNA of the CDR3 is TGTGCCAGCAGTGACTCAACTGGGAGGTGGTCCTACGAGCAGTACTTC. This codes for CASSDSTGRWSYEQYF.

V and J are TRBV11-3 and TRBJ2-1; TRBD1 agrees at 10 bases. The CDR3 is 15 residues long. Germline CDR1 SGHNT, CDR2 YENEEA. Trimming cost V 3 bases and J 3 bases; bases outside gene matches: 2. CDR3 nucleotide sequence: TGTGCCAGCAGCTTGAGGACAGGGGGCTACAATGAGCAGTTCTTC. This sequence encodes CASSLRTGGYNEQFF.

CDR3 nucleotides: TGTGCCAGTAGTAACAACAGGGGTCGCAATCAGCCCCAGCATTTT. It translates to CASSNNRGRNQPQHF. The chain has TRBV19 and TRBJ1-5; 7 bases align to TRBD1. Germline-derived CDR1 and CDR2 are LNHDA and SQIVND (reference sequence). The CDR3 runs 15 residues. Trimming took 4 bases from V and 2 from J; bases not matched to a gene: 5.

The chain has TRBV2 and TRBJ1-5, with TRBD1 identical over 10 bases. J gave up 7 bases and V 5 bases, and 8 bases lay outside the gene matches. CDR1 and CDR2 (germline): SNHLY, FYNNEI. CDR3 length equals 15 residues. CDR3 protein: CASSPPGQGQQPQHF. In nucleotides, the CDR3 is TGTGCCAGCAGTCCTCCGGGACAGGGGCAACAGCCCCAGCATTTT.

V and J are TRBV5-1 and TRBJ2-2, with 10 nucleotides matching TRBD1. The V segment lost 4 bases and the J segment 5 bases; nucleotides outside the gene matches: 8. The CDR3 length is 16 residues. Germline CDR1 and CDR2: SGHRS and YFSETQ. CDR3 loop: CASSPRGQGTTGELFF. CDR3 nucleotide sequence: TGCGCCAGCAGCCCCAGGGGACAGGGGACGACCGGGGAGCTGTTTTTT.

The V gene is TRBV7-9, the J gene TRBJ1-2, with 7 bases that match TRBD1. The germline gives CDR1 SEHNR, CDR2 FQNEAQ (reference sequence). The CDR3 spans 16 residues. J lost 4 bases, V lost 1 base, and 9 bases had no gene match. The CDR3 coding sequence is TGTGCCAGCAGCTTAGGGCAGGGGGAAGCCTTCTATGGCTACACCTTC. Protein sequence: CASSLGQGEAFYGYTF. Filled out from reference TRBV7-9 and TRBJ1-2, the complete variable domain reads DTGVSQNPRHKITKRGQNVTFRCDPISEHNRLYWYRQTLGQGPEFLTYFQNEAQLEKSRLLSDRFSAERPKGSFSTLEIQRTEQGDSAMYLCASSLGQGEAFYGYTFGSGTRLTVV.

The chain combines TRBV6-1 with TRBJ2-7; 7 bases agree with TRBD1. Germline values: CDR1 MNHNS, CDR2 SASEGT. V shed 5 bases, J shed 6 bases, and the junction held 4 bases outside the gene matches. The CDR3 contains 12 residues. DNA of the CDR3: TGTGCCAGCAGTTCAGGGGGTCTCGAGCAGTACTTC. It codes for CASSSGGLEQYF.

The chain has TRBV6-6 and TRBJ1-5; D is unclear. The CDR3 contains 14 residues. V was pared by 7 bases and J by 7 bases, with 17 bases between. Germline lookup yields CDR1 MNHNY and CDR2 SVGAGI (reference sequence). CDR3 nucleotide sequence: TGTGCCAGCAAGCGGTCCCCAACCGACCAGCCCCAGCATTTT. This gives the protein CASKRSPTDQPQHF.

V and J are TRBV7-8 and TRBJ1-2, with TRBD1 matching 7 bases. Trimming removed 4 bases from V and 5 bases from J; junction bases left unmatched: 10. This CDR3 spans 15 amino acids. Germline-derived CDR1 and CDR2 are SGHVS and FQNEAQ. CDR3 protein: CASSSKTGPRYGYTF. CDR3 in DNA: TGTGCCAGCAGCTCTAAGACAGGGCCACGATATGGCTACACCTTC.

The chain recombines TRBV29-1 with TRBJ2-1; D uncertain. The CDR3 is 11 residues long. Looked up from germline, CDR1 is SQVTM and CDR2 is ANQGSEA. V was cut by 3 bases and J by 3 bases, with 3 bases left in between. The CDR3 nucleotides are TGCAGCGTTGACGTCTACAATGAGCAGTTCTTC. Its protein is CSVDVYNEQFF.

V and J are TRBV9 and TRBJ2-3, with TRBD2 matching 8 bases. The CDR3 loop spans 18 amino acids. The junction had 15 bases not matched to a gene; V was cut back by 4 bases and J by 2 bases. Germline CDR1 is SGDLS and CDR2 is YYNGEE. The CDR3 DNA is TGTGCCAGCAGCCCGAGAGAGATGGTAGCGGGGTTCACAGATACGCAGTATTTT. Translating it yields CASSPREMVAGFTDTQYF.

The rearrangement uses TRBV18 and TRBJ1-5; 7 nucleotides align to TRBD1. V dropped 3 bases and J dropped 1; count of bases not matched to a gene: 6. Germline assignment: CDR1 KGHSH and CDR2 LQKENI. There are 16 residues in the CDR3. Written as DNA, the CDR3 is TGTGCCAGCTCACCCGAAGGGGGCAGGAGCAATCAGCCCCAGCATTTT. Its protein is CASSPEGGRSNQPQHF.

The chain links TRBV14 to TRBJ2-7, with TRBD1 identical over 7 bases. CDR3 length: 13 residues. Losses at the gene ends were 4 bases for V and 7 bases for J; bases not matched to a gene: 7. Germline assignment: CDR1 SGHDN and CDR2 FVKESK. The CDR3 sequence is CASSRTYRGEQYF. Written as DNA, the CDR3 is TGTGCCAGCAGCCGTACATACAGGGGTGAGCAGTACTTC.

The V gene is TRBV5-4, the J gene TRBJ1-2; a weak D match, TRBD1 (5 bases). Trimming left V 4 bases short and J 3 bases short, with 10 bases between. The CDR3 consists of 13 residues. Germline values: CDR1 SGHNT, CDR2 YYREEE (reference sequence). For the CDR3, the DNA is TGTGCCAGCAGCCGAGACAGAGACTATGGCTACACCTTC. Amino acid sequence: CASSRDRDYGYTF. The whole variable domain, remainder taken from reference TRBV5-4 and TRBJ1-2, is ETGVTQSPTHLIKTRGQQVTLRCSSQSGHNTVSWYQQALGQGPQFIFQYYREEENGRGNFPPRFSGLQFPNYSSELNVNALELDDSALYLCASSRDRDYGYTFGSGTRLTVV.

The rearrangement links TRBV7-2 to TRBJ2-3, with D possibly matching TRBD1 (6 bases). Looked up from germline, CDR1 is SGHTA and CDR2 is FQGNSA. The CDR3 is 17 residues long. The V end was cut by 3 bases, the J end by 2 bases, with 18 bases between. The CDR3 region has the DNA TGTGCCAGCAGCTTCTCCGGGACATTAAGGGCCACAGATACGCAGTATTTT. Residues: CASSFSGTLRATDTQYF.

The chain combines TRBV19 with TRBJ1-6; D is possibly TRBD1 (6 bases). The V and J ends lost 3 bases and 9 bases respectively, with 12 bases between them. This CDR3 contains 14 residues. Per the germline V gene, CDR1 is LNHDA and CDR2 is SQIVND (reference sequence). CDR3 protein: CASSIQGIASPLHF. CDR3 sequence (DNA): TGTGCCAGTAGTATTCAGGGGATAGCTTCACCCCTCCACTTT.

The chain carries TRBV6-5 and TRBJ2-5, with 8 bases that match TRBD2. The V and J ends lost 2 bases and 4 bases, in that order; junction bases with no gene match: 6. Looked up from germline, CDR1 is MNHEY and CDR2 is SVGAGI. The CDR3 has 15 residues. CDR3 DNA sequence: TGTGCCAGCAGTTACCGCGGGGGGCAGTCAGAGACCCAGTACTTC. Translating gives CASSYRGGQSETQYF.

This chain uses TRBV5-4 with TRBJ2-2; maybe TRBD1 (5 bases). The CDR3 spans 14 residues. V shed 6 bases and J shed 4 bases, with 13 bases lying between them. Germline assignment: CDR1 SGHNT and CDR2 YYREEE (reference sequence). The CDR3 region is CASKQVPSTGELFF. The CDR3 DNA reads TGTGCCAGCAAACAGGTGCCCTCCACCGGGGAGCTGTTTTTT.

The chain joins TRBV6-5 to TRBJ2-2; the D is unclear. V dropped 8 bases and J dropped 4 bases, with 8 bases sitting between them. CDR1 and CDR2 from the germline V gene are MNHEY and SVGAGI. The CDR3 has 12 amino acids. CDR3 sequence: CASRSPTGELFF. CDR3 DNA: TGTGCCAGCCGGTCTCCCACCGGGGAGCTGTTTTTT.

The J gene is TRBJ2-7, the V gene TRBV4-1, with D perhaps TRBD2 (6 bases). Germline assignment: CDR1 MGHRA and CDR2 YSYEKL. Trimming took 4 bases from V and 3 from J, leaving 22 bases between them. CDR3 length: 17 amino acids. The CDR3 DNA is TGCGCCAGCAGCCCCAAAACAATCCGGGAGCGGAACTACGAGCAGTACTTC. Amino acids: CASSPKTIRERNYEQYF.